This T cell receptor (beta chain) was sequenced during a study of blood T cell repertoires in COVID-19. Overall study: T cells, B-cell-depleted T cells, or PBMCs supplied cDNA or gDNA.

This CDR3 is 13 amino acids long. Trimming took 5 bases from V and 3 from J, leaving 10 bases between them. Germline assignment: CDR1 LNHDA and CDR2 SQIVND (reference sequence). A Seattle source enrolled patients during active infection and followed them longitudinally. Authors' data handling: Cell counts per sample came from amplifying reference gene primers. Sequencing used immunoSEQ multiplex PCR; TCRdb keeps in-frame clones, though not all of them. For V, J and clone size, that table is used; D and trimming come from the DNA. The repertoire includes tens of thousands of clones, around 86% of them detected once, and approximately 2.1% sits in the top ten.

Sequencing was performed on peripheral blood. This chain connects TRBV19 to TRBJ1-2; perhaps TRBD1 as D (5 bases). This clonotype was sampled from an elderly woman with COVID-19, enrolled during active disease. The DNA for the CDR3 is TGTGCCAGTAGTCTCACGGGGGACTATGGCTACACCTTC. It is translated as CASSLTGDYGYTF.